This TCR beta chain was obtained from a study of monozygotic twins with inflammatory bowel disease. General observations from the study: IBD patients displayed reduced TCRbeta diversity (inverse Simpson) when set against healthy co-twins.

The V gene's germline CDR1 is MDHEN and CDR2 SYDVKM. The CDR3 loop spans 17 amino acids. Template switching added UMIs carrying a 6-nucleotide sample barcode. The study subjected TCRalpha and TCRbeta cDNA to two nested PCRs of approximately 16 and 10 cycles. TCRdb reprocessed the 5' RACE reads and stores each CDR3 protein as one record, lacking DNA. Here the sample table reports approximately 330,000 distinct CDR3 sequences. As for this clonotype: Its antigen is undetermined.

Material: blood. This clonotype was obtained from a human donor with ulcerative colitis or Crohn's disease, or a healthy co-twin of an affected twin (not recorded which). The J gene is TRBJ1-1, the V gene TRBV28; TCRdb reports TRBD1, a call that lacks DNA to check it against. CDR3: CASSLYPRGSGNTEAFF.